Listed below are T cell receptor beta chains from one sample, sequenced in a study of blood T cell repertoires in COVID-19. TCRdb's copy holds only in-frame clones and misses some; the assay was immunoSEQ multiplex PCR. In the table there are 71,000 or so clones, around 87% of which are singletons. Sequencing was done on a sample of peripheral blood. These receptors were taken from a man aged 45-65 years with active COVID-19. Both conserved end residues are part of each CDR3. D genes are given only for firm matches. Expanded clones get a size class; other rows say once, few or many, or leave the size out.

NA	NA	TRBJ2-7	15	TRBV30	TGTGCCTGGAGTGGGGCTGGGGCTTGGTCCTACGAGCAGTACTTC	CAWSGAGAWSYEQYF
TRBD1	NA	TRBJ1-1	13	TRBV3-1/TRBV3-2	TGTGCCAGCAGCTACACAGGGGAGACTGAAGCTTTCTTT	CASSYTGETEAFF
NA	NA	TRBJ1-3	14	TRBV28	TGTGCCAGCAGCTCACGGCCAGGCGGGGACACCATATATTTT	CASSSRPGGDTIYF
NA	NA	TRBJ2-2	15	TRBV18	TGTGCCACCCCGGTGGGGACTCCAAACACCGGGGAGCTGTTTTTT	CATPVGTPNTGELFF
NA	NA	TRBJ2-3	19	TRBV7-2	TGTGCCAGCAGCTTAGAGACCCTGGAGTTAGCGCCTCCCACAGATACGCAGTATTTT	CASSLETLELAPPTDTQYF
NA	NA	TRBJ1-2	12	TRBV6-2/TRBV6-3	TGTGCCAGCAGTTACCCCGGGATCGGCTACACCTTC	CASSYPGIGYTF
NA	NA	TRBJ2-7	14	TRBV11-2	TGTGCCAGCAGCTTAGAGGTCGGAGCCTACGAGCAGTACTTC	CASSLEVGAYEQYF
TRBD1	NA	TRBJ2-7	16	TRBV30	TGTGCCTGGAGAAATACCGGGACAGGGGCCTCCTACGAGCAGTACTTC	CAWRNTGTGASYEQYF
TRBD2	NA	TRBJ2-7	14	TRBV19	TGTGCCAGTAGTGTAGCGGGAGGTTCCTACGAGCAGTACTTC	CASSVAGGSYEQYF
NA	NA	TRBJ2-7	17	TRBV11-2	TGTGCCAGCAGCCCAGGCGAATGGGAGTCGACCGACTACGAGCAGTACTTC	CASSPGEWESTDYEQYF
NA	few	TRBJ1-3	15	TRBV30	TGTGCCTGGAGCGCGGGAGTTCAATCTGGAAACACCATATATTTT	CAWSAGVQSGNTIYF
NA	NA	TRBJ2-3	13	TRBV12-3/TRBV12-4	TGTGCCAGCAGTTTTAGCGTCACAGATACGCAGTATTTT	CASSFSVTDTQYF
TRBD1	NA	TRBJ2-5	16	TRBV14	TGTGCCAGCAGCCGCATTGGGACAGGGGGTCGGGAGACCCAGTACTTC	CASSRIGTGGRETQYF
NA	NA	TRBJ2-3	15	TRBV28	TGTGCCAGCTCTAAACAGGTTGGTCAAACAGATACGCAGTATTTT	CASSKQVGQTDTQYF
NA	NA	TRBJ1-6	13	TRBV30	TGTGCCTGGAAGGGGTTGAATAATTCACCCCTCCACTTT	CAWKGLNNSPLHF
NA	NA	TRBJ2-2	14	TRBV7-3	TGTGCCAGCAGCTTAACCCCTGACACCGGGGAGCTGTTTTTT	CASSLTPDTGELFF
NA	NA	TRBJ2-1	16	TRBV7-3	TGTGCCAGCAGCTTACTCGCGGTTGGGTCCTACAATGAGCAGTTCTTC	CASSLLAVGSYNEQFF
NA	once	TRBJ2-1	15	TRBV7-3	TGTGCCAGCAGTTTTCTCTCGCGGGTGGACAATGAGCAGTTCTTC	CASSFLSRVDNEQFF
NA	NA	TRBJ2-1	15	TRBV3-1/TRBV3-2	TGTGCCAGCAGCCCCTCTCTGGACTACCTCCATGAGCAGTTCTTC	CASSPSLDYLHEQFF
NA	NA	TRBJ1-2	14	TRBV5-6	TGTGCCAGCAGCCTATGGACAGCGATCTATGGCTACACCTTC	CASSLWTAIYGYTF
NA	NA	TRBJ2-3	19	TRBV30	TGTGCCTGGAGCCTAGGGGTTTTTGGCTCCATCCGGAGCACAGATACGCAGTATTTT	CAWSLGVFGSIRSTDTQYF
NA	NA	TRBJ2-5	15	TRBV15	TGTGCCACCAGCAGAGGAACACACGACCAAGAGACCCAGTACTTC	CATSRGTHDQETQYF
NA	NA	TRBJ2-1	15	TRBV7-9	TGTGCCAGCAGCCACCCGGGGGGCCCCTACAATGAGCAGTTCTTC	CASSHPGGPYNEQFF
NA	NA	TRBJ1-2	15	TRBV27	TGTGCCAGCAGTTTTGGGCAGGGGTTTAACTATGGCTACACCTTC	CASSFGQGFNYGYTF
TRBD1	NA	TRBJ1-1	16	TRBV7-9	TGTGCCAGCAGCGCGACCGGGACAGCGAGTCACACTGAAGCTTTCTTT	CASSATGTASHTEAFF
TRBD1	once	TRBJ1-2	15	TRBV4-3	TGCGCCAGCAGCCAGGGGACAGGGACCAACTATGGCTACACCTTC	CASSQGTGTNYGYTF
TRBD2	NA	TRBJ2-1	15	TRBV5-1	TGCGCCAGCAGCTTCGCAGCGGGACTCTACAATGAGCAGTTCTTC	CASSFAAGLYNEQFF
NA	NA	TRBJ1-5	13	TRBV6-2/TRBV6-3	TGTGCCAGCAGTTATCCAGGGGTGCAGCCCCAGCATTTT	CASSYPGVQPQHF
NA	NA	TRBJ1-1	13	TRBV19	TGTGCCAGTAGTAGGCGGGGCGAAGGTGAAGCTTTCTTT	CASSRRGEGEAFF
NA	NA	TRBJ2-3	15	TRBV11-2	TGTGCCAGCAGCTTAGATCGGGTTGTTGGTAATACGCAGTATTTT	CASSLDRVVGNTQYF
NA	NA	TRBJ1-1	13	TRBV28	TGTGCCAGCAGTCCCCGGGGAGGGACTGAAGCTTTCTTT	CASSPRGGTEAFF
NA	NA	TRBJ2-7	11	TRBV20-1	TGCAGTGCTAGAGGGCTTTACGAGCAGTACTTC	CSARGLYEQYF
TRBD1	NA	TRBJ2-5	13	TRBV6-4	TGTGCCCCAAAGGGACAGGGAGGAGAGACCCAGTACTTC	CAPKGQGGETQYF
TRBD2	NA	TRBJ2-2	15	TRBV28	TGTGCCAGCAACCGACTAGCGGGGCGTACCGGGGAGCTGTTTTTT	CASNRLAGRTGELFF
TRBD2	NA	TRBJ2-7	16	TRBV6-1	TGTGCCAGCAGTGAGCGACTAGCGGGAGGGGCCTATGAGCAGTACTTC	CASSERLAGGAYEQYF
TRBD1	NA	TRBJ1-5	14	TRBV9	TGTGCCAGCAGCGTAGAAGGGGGCCAACAGCCCCAGCATTTT	CASSVEGGQQPQHF
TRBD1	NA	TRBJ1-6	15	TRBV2	TGTGCCAGCAGTGAAGCGAACAGGGGTAATTCACCCCTCCACTTT	CASSEANRGNSPLHF
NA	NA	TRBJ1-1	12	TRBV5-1	TGCGCCAGCATTAACAGTAATGATCAAGCTTTCTTT	CASINSNDQAFF
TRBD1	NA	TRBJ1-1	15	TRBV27	TGTGCCAGCAGTTCTTGGACAGGGGGTGACTCTGAAGCTTTCTTT	CASSSWTGGDSEAFF
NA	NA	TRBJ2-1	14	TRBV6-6	TGTGCCAGCTCGGCAGGGGCGAAATACAATGAGCAGTTCTTC	CASSAGAKYNEQFF
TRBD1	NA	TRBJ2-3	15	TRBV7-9	TGTGCCAGCAGCATACCGGGACAGGGGTCAGATACGCAGTATTTT	CASSIPGQGSDTQYF
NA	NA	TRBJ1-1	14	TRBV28	TGTGCCAGCAGTTTCCCTGCCCGGCAGGGAAAAGCTTTCTTT	CASSFPARQGKAFF
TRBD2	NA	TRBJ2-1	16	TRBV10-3	TGTGCCATCAGTTCTACCGGGACTAGCGGGAGGGGTGAGCAGTTCTTC	CAISSTGTSGRGEQFF
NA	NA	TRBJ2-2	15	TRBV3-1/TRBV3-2	TGTGCCAGCAGCCAATATGCAGGGGGGACCGGGGAGCTGTTTTTT	CASSQYAGGTGELFF
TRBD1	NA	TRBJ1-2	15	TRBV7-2	TGTGCCAGCAGCTACCGACAGGGGGGGGACTATGGCTACACCTTC	CASSYRQGGDYGYTF
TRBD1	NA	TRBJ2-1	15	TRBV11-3	TGTGCCAGCAGCTTAGGACAGGGATCCTACAATGAGCAGTTCTTC	CASSLGQGSYNEQFF
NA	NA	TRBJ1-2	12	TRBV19	TGTGCCAGTTCGACAGATATCTATGGCTACACCTTC	CASSTDIYGYTF
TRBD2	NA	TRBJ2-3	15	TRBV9	TGTGCCAGCAGCACGGTAGCGGGACCCACAGATACGCAGTATTTT	CASSTVAGPTDTQYF
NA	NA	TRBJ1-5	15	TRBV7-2	TGTGCCAGCAGCTTAGCGCCGGGCCGGGGTCAGCCCCAGCATTTT	CASSLAPGRGQPQHF
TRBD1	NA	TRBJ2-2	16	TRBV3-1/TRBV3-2	TGTGCCAGCAGCCAACGGACAGGACTCGCGGCCGGGGAGCTGTTTTTT	CASSQRTGLAAGELFF
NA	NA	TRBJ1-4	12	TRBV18	TGTGCCACAGGGTCGCGAAATGAAAAACTGTTTTTT	CATGSRNEKLFF
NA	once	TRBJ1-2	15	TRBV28	TGTGCCAGCAGTTTATTCGAAGGACAGCAAGGCGGCTACACCTTC	CASSLFEGQQGGYTF
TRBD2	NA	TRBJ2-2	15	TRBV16	TGTGCCAGCAGCCAGAGCGGGAGGTCTACCGGGGAGCTGTTTTTT	CASSQSGRSTGELFF
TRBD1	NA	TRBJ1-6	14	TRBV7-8	TGTGCCAGCAGCCGTGGACAGGAGGGTTCACCCCTCCACTTT	CASSRGQEGSPLHF
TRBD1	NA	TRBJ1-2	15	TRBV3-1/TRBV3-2	TGTGCCAGCAGCCAGAGGGACAGGGGTAACTATGGCTACACCTTC	CASSQRDRGNYGYTF
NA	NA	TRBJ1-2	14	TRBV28	TGTGCCAGCAGTTCACCGGGACAAGTTTATGGCTACACCTTC	CASSSPGQVYGYTF
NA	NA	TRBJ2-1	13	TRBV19	TGTGCCAGTAGTAGCGTACGCTACAATGAGCAGTTCTTC	CASSSVRYNEQFF
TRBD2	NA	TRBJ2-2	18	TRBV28	TGTGCCAGCAGTTTAGCCCCTGGGAGGGCGAGAAACACCGGGGAGCTGTTTTTT	CASSLAPGRARNTGELFF
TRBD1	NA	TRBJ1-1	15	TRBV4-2	TGTGCCAGCAGCCAATATCACAGGGGGGGCACTGAAGCTTTCTTT	CASSQYHRGGTEAFF
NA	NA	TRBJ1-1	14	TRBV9	TGTGCCAGCAGCGTAGATGCGTTGAACACTGAAGCTTTCTTT	CASSVDALNTEAFF